Listed here are 30 T cell receptor beta chains from one sample, sequenced in a study of Ad26.COV2.S vaccination and SARS-CoV-2 variants. Profiling relied on immunoSEQ multiplex PCR, and the TCRdb table lists in-frame clones only, not all of them. Here the sample spans over 300,000 clones, roughly four fifths being singletons. The treatment was: around 19 received Ad26.COV2.S at low or high dose, single or two shots; a few received placebo; per-sample allocation not given. At day 63 after the first vaccine or placebo injection, samples were drawn. Material: peripheral blood, obtained in a trial of Ad26.COV2.S vaccine versus placebo. These receptors were collected from a person aged 18 to 59 who received the Ad26.COV2.S COVID-19 vaccine or a placebo.

This sequence joins TRBV9 and TRBJ2-1; 7 bases are shared with TRBD1. This CDR3 region has 18 residues. Looked up from germline, CDR1 is SGDLS and CDR2 is YYNGEE. V gave up 2 bases and J gave up 4 bases; unmatched junction bases: 15. CDR3 residues: CASSVSTPTGYLYNEQFF. The CDR3, as DNA: TGTGCCAGCAGCGTTTCTACCCCGACAGGGTACCTATACAATGAGCAGTTCTTC.

This clone occurred once. CDR3 nucleotides: TGTGCCTGGACCCTTAGGGGGCGCAGGAATGAAAAACTGTTTTTT. Amino acid sequence: CAWTLRGRRNEKLFF. The chain carries TRBV30 and TRBJ1-4; 7 positions agree with TRBD1. The CDR3 sequence is 15 residues long. Unmatched junction bases numbered 10, after V lost 4 bases and J lost 5 bases. The germline CDR1 and CDR2 sequences are GTSNPN and SVGIG (reference sequence).

The chain couples TRBV2 to TRBJ2-2, with 7 nucleotides matching TRBD2. Germline loops: CDR1 SNHLY, CDR2 FYNNEI. V gave up 6 bases and J gave up 1 base; unmatched junction bases: 8. The length of the CDR3 is 16 residues. CDR3 nucleotides: TGTGCCAGCAGCGTCGGGCTAGCGGTGAACACCGGGGAGCTGTTTTTT. Its protein is CASSVGLAVNTGELFF.

V is TRBV2 and J is TRBJ1-5; 9 nucleotides line up with TRBD1. This CDR3 is 14 amino acids long. The ends lost 9 bases at V and 3 bases at J; junction bases unmatched: 6. Germline assignment: CDR1 SNHLY and CDR2 FYNNEI. CDR3 in amino acids: CARGTGSLNQPQHF. The CDR3 DNA follows: TGTGCCAGAGGGACAGGGTCTCTCAATCAGCCCCAGCATTTT.

With respect to this clone: One junction end does not reproduce the germline sequence, and a read error may be involved. The chain has TRBV7-2 and TRBJ1-5, with a possible D match to TRBD1 (6 bases). The CDR3 runs 13 residues. The germline gives CDR1 SGHTA, CDR2 FQGNSA. CDR3 in amino acids: CASSLGIGGPRDF. DNA of the CDR3: TGTGCCAGCAGCTTAGGAATAGGGGGGCCAAGGGATTTT.

The chain has TRBV9 and TRBJ1-6; D may be TRBD1 (6 bases). This CDR3 has 16 residues. Germline CDR1 and CDR2: SGDLS and YYNGEE. V was pared by 3 bases and J by 9 bases, with 19 bases between. The CDR3 reads CASSGPAGGFGSPLHF. In DNA, the CDR3 is TGTGCCAGCAGCGGCCCGGCGGGGGGCTTTGGTTCACCCCTCCACTTT.

CDR3 bases: TGTGCCAGCAGGGGGATAGACTACGGAGCTGAAGCTTTCTTT. Translated, it gives CASRGIDYGAEAFF. The rearrangement links TRBV6-5 to TRBJ1-1; no firm D call. The germline CDR1 and CDR2 sequences are MNHEY and SVGAGI. CDR3 size: 14 residues. The V and J ends lost 6 bases and 6 bases respectively, with 17 bases between them.

The rearrangement joins TRBV7-9 to TRBJ2-1, with a weak D call TRBD2 (6 bases). Looked up from germline, CDR1 is SEHNR and CDR2 is FQNEAQ (reference sequence). The CDR3 consists of 15 residues. The V gene lost 5 bases and the J gene lost 4 bases, with 15 bases spanning the gap. The CDR3 region is CASSRYMGLYNEQFF. Written as DNA, the CDR3 is TGTGCCAGCAGCCGTTATATGGGACTTTACAATGAGCAGTTCTTC.

The V call is TRBV5-1, the J call TRBJ1-6; 7 bases line up with TRBD1. Trimming cost V 2 bases and J 8 bases; bases outside gene matches: 4. The CDR3 has 14 residues. The germline gives CDR1 SGHRS, CDR2 YFSETQ. This CDR3 reads CASSFGTEDSPLHF. The DNA for the CDR3 is TGCGCCAGCAGCTTCGGGACAGAAGATTCACCCCTCCACTTT.

This rearrangement joins TRBV30 to TRBJ1-6; D gene unclear. The CDR3 length is 16 residues. From germline, CDR1 is GTSNPN and CDR2 SVGIG (reference sequence). The ends were cut back, 0 bases at V and 0 bases at J, with 9 bases in the middle. Here the CDR3 DNA reads TGTGCCTGGAGTGTCTGGCGGAGCTCCTATAATTCACCCCTCCACTTT. It is translated as CAWSVWRSSYNSPLHF.

The J gene is TRBJ2-1, the V gene TRBV3-1 (or the pseudogene TRBV3-2); perhaps D is TRBD1 or TRBD2 (5 bases each). CDR1 is LGHDT and CDR2 is YNNKEL in the germline V gene (reference sequence). Trimming left V 2 bases short and J 10 bases short, with 15 bases between. There are 14 residues in the CDR3. CDR3 protein: CASSQPPRGREQFF. In DNA form, the CDR3 reads TGTGCCAGCAGCCAACCCCCCCGGGGACGGGAGCAGTTCTTC.

Details on this clone: One end of the junction varies from germline; a read error may be responsible. The genes are TRBV3-1 (or the pseudogene TRBV3-2) and TRBJ1-1; D gene ambiguous. This CDR3 spans 13 amino acids. CDR1 and CDR2 from the germline V gene are LGHDT and YNNKEL (reference sequence). This CDR3 reads CASSQSRNPEAFF. The CDR3 region has the DNA TGTGCCAGCAGCCAAAGCAGGAACCCTGAAGCTTTCTTT.

This rearrangement joins TRBV29-1 to TRBJ1-2; 8 positions agree with TRBD1. Germline-derived CDR1 and CDR2 are SQVTM and ANQGSEA. The CDR3 sequence is 16 residues long. Trimming cost V 6 bases and J 2 bases; bases outside gene matches: 14. CDR3 DNA sequence: TGCAGCGTGGAGGGGACAGCCCAGGGGGCAAACTATGGCTACACCTTC. Translated, it gives CSVEGTAQGANYGYTF.

The chain is built from TRBV3-1 (or the pseudogene TRBV3-2) and TRBJ2-7; 8 bases align to TRBD1. The germline V gene encodes CDR1 LGHDT and CDR2 YNNKEL (reference sequence). This CDR3 has 13 residues. J lost 5 bases, V lost 2 bases, and 2 bases had no gene match. CDR3 in DNA: TGTGCCAGCAGCCAACTGACAGGGGACGAGCAGTACTTC. Its translation is CASSQLTGDEQYF.

The chain combines TRBV19 with TRBJ2-1; TRBD2 agrees at 8 bases. V shed 5 bases and J 5 bases; nucleotides not matched to a gene: 5. Germline V gene sequence: CDR1 LNHDA, CDR2 SQIVND (reference sequence). This CDR3 has 14 amino acids. CDR3 sequence: CASSALAANNEQFF. As DNA, the CDR3 is TGTGCCAGTAGTGCACTAGCGGCTAACAATGAGCAGTTCTTC.

The chain employs TRBV4-1 and TRBJ1-5; TRBD1 agrees at 10 bases. CDR1 is MGHRA and CDR2 is YSYEKL in the germline V gene. The CDR3 totals 20 residues. The junction had 13 bases not matched to a gene; V was cut back by 2 bases and J by 0 bases. The CDR3 spells CASSQRFRDRGLNSNQPQHF. The CDR3 nucleotides read TGCGCCAGCAGCCAAAGATTCCGGGACAGGGGTTTGAATAGCAATCAGCCCCAGCATTTT.

This chain links TRBV7-2 with TRBJ1-1; 7 bases match TRBD1. Germline V gives CDR1 SGHTA, CDR2 FQGNSA. V trimming: 8 bases; J trimming: 3 bases; junction bases outside the gene matches: 9. This CDR3 contains 14 residues. The CDR3 region has the DNA TGTGCCAGCCGATGGGACAGCACTTACACTGAAGCTTTCTTT. Translated: CASRWDSTYTEAFF.

The V call is TRBV6-4, the J call TRBJ1-1, with a tentative D call TRBD1 (5 bases). The CDR3 has 12 residues. Trimming took off 4 bases at V and 3 bases at J, with 6 bases between the two ends. In germline, CDR1 is MRHNA, CDR2 SNTAGT. CDR3 in DNA: TGTGCCAGCAGTGTCAGGGACACTGAAGCTTTCTTT. It specifies CASSVRDTEAFF.

This rearrangement joins TRBV19 to TRBJ1-4; no definite D call. Germline V gene lookup returns CDR1 LNHDA and CDR2 SQIVND (reference sequence). Trimming stripped 4 bases from V and 6 bases from J, with 12 bases between. This CDR3 has 14 amino acids. The DNA for the CDR3 is TGTGCCAGTAGTACCACCCGGGGAGATGAAAAACTGTTTTTT. It encodes CASSTTRGDEKLFF.

This clone came up once. The genes are TRBV19 and TRBJ1-2; D is unclear. The CDR3 is 14 residues long. Trimming stripped 5 bases from V and 8 bases from J, with 18 bases between. Germline CDR1 LNHDA, CDR2 SQIVND (reference sequence). Written as DNA, the CDR3 is TGTGCCAGTAGTTGGTCGGGCCCGTTGAGCGGCTACACCTTC. The encoded protein is CASSWSGPLSGYTF.

This sequence joins TRBV3-1 (or the pseudogene TRBV3-2) and TRBJ2-7; possibly TRBD2 for D (6 bases). The CDR3 has 15 residues. Trimming pared 0 bases from V and 4 bases from J, leaving 13 bases between. CDR1 LGHDT and CDR2 YNNKEL come from the germline V gene (reference sequence). The CDR3 nucleotides read TGTGCCAGCAGCCAAGATACGAGCGGGCTGTACGAGCAGTACTTC. As protein: CASSQDTSGLYEQYF.

The J gene is TRBJ1-1, the V gene TRBV18, with a weak D call TRBD1 (6 bases). V gave up 1 base and J gave up 7 bases, with 10 bases separating them. CDR1 and CDR2 from the germline V gene are KGHSH and LQKENI. This CDR3 spans 13 amino acids. For the CDR3, the DNA is TGTGCCAGCTCACCACTGAGGGGGGTTGAAGCTTTCTTT. This translates into CASSPLRGVEAFF. The full variable domain, rest sourced from reference TRBV18 and TRBJ1-1, is NAGVMQNPRHLVRRRGQEARLRCSPMKGHSHVYWYRQLPEEGLKFMVYLQKENIIDESGMPKERFSAEFPKEGPSILRIQQVVRGDSAAYFCASSPLRGVEAFFGQGTRLTVV.

The chain couples TRBV5-6 to TRBJ1-1, with TRBD1 matching over 9 bases. Germline trimming cut 4 bases from V and 8 bases from J; bases unmatched to any gene: 6. The germline V gene has CDR1 SGHDT and CDR2 YYEEEE. The CDR3 runs 13 residues. The CDR3 DNA is TGTGCCAGCAGCCCTACAGGGGGCGGGGAAGCTTTCTTT. This codes for CASSPTGGGEAFF. Combining the CDR3 with reference TRBV5-6 and TRBJ1-1 gives the whole variable domain DAGVTQSPTHLIKTRGQQVTLRCSPKSGHDTVSWYQQALGQGPQFIFQYYEEEERQRGNFPDRFSGHQFPNYSSELNVNALLLGDSALYLCASSPTGGGEAFFGQGTRLTVV.

This sequence joins TRBV19 and TRBJ2-1, with 9 nucleotides matching TRBD1. CDR3 length equals 16 residues. Germline lookup yields CDR1 LNHDA and CDR2 SQIVND (reference sequence). Trimming at V came to 10 bases and at J to 4 bases, leaving 14 bases not matched to a gene. The CDR3 DNA follows: TGTGCCACCAGCCTGCTTTCGGGACAGGGTTACAATGAGCAGTTCTTC. Its protein product is CATSLLSGQGYNEQFF.

The genes are TRBV5-4 and TRBJ2-2; D call uncertain. Germline CDR1 SGHNT, CDR2 YYREEE (reference sequence). The V gene lost 3 bases and the J gene lost 8 bases, with 11 bases spanning the gap. This CDR3 is 13 amino acids long. CDR3 in amino acids: CASSSGFPGELFF. Written as DNA, the CDR3 is TGTGCCAGCAGCTCCGGTTTCCCGGGGGAGCTGTTTTTT. Full variable domain (remainder filled in from reference TRBV5-4 and TRBJ2-2): ETGVTQSPTHLIKTRGQQVTLRCSSQSGHNTVSWYQQALGQGPQFIFQYYREEENGRGNFPPRFSGLQFPNYSSELNVNALELDDSALYLCASSSGFPGELFFGEGSRLTVL.

V gene TRBV27 combines with J gene TRBJ2-7; D is perhaps TRBD1 or TRBD2 (5 bases each). Looked up from germline, CDR1 is MNHEY and CDR2 is SMNVEV (reference sequence). The CDR3 is 13 amino acids. The V end lost 5 bases, the J end lost 2 bases, and 10 bases lay between the germline ends. The chain's CDR3 is CASSRDGPYEQYF. CDR3 bases: TGTGCCAGCAGTAGGGACGGGCCCTACGAGCAGTACTTC.

The chain joins TRBV5-1 to TRBJ2-2, with TRBD2 matching over 10 bases. Germline V gene data show CDR1 as SGHRS and CDR2 as YFSETQ. Germline trimming cut 5 bases from V and 4 bases from J; bases unmatched to any gene: 5. This CDR3 comprises 15 residues. CDR3 sequence reads: CASRLAGESTGELFF. The CDR3 DNA is TGCGCCAGCAGGCTAGCGGGAGAGAGCACCGGGGAGCTGTTTTTT.

The chain is built from TRBV9 and TRBJ2-2; possibly TRBD1 for D (5 bases). Germline CDR1 is SGDLS and CDR2 is YYNGEE. The V gene lost 0 bases and the J gene lost 0 bases, with 12 bases spanning the gap. The CDR3 length is 17 residues. DNA for the CDR3: TGTGCCAGCAGCGTAGGGTCAGGGCCAGCGAACACCGGGGAGCTGTTTTTT. Translation: CASSVGSGPANTGELFF.

The gene calls are TRBV2 and TRBJ2-5, with TRBD2 identical over 12 bases. CDR3 length equals 14 residues. The J segment lost 4 bases and the V segment lost 5 bases, leaving 2 bases of the junction unmatched. Germline V gene sequence: CDR1 SNHLY, CDR2 FYNNEI. CDR3 residues: CASSPTSGRETQYF. Written as DNA, the CDR3 is TGTGCCAGCAGTCCGACTAGCGGGAGAGAGACCCAGTACTTC.

The CDR3 spells CASSWQGKPYEQYF. CDR3 nucleotides: TGCGCCAGCAGCTGGCAGGGAAAGCCCTACGAGCAGTACTTC. This chain joins TRBV5-1 and TRBJ2-7; tentative D call: TRBD1 (5 bases). V was cut by 3 bases and J by 2 bases, with 12 bases left in between. The CDR3 totals 14 residues. CDR1 is SGHRS, CDR2 YFSETQ, per germline.